The present TCR beta chain was sequenced within a study of blood T cell repertoires in COVID-19. Across the whole study: Sources were T cells, B-cell-depleted T cells, or PBMCs; the material itself was cDNA or gDNA.

The germline V gene has CDR1 SGHKS and CDR2 YYEKEE (reference sequence). CDR3 length: 13 amino acids. The V gene end was trimmed by 2 bases and the J gene end by 5 bases; junction bases not matched to a gene: 3. Participants' reported clinical history set cohort assignment. For recovered donors of Cohort 3, there were two negative PCRs, clearance, or symptom resolution. As originally analysed: Reference gene primer amplification gave nucleated cell count estimates. TCRdb keeps only in-frame clones here, not all; method: immunoSEQ multiplex PCR. D and trimming were read from the DNA, whereas the V and J calls and clone size are those reported in that table. The sample includes hundreds of thousands of clones, roughly 90% of them seen just once.

Sequenced input: PBMCs or T cells enriched from blood (not recorded which). The sequence was collected from a man between 60 and 75 years old who had recovered from COVID-19. V usage is TRBV5-5 and J usage is TRBJ2-7; the match to TRBD2 covers 8 bases. This chain's CDR3 is CASSFRLANEQYF. In DNA form, the CDR3 reads TGTGCCAGCAGCTTTAGACTAGCGAACGAGCAGTACTTC.